This T cell receptor beta chain was identified in a study of CD8+ T cells in alopecia areata. Extracted from the samples, RNA was reverse transcribed into cDNA to serve as the sequencing template. Sequencing was performed with immunoSEQ multiplex PCR; in TCRdb, only in-frame clones are kept and a portion is missing. The sample was found to contain roughly 110,000 clones, and every one recurs. This clone was counted only a few times. Mouse germline and gene names are used. The receptor was isolated from a C3H/HeJ mouse with alopecia areata. As its MHC haplotype, the strain has H2-k. The sequenced sample consisted of lesional skin.

The CDR3 is CASSDVGRTTNERLFF. CDR3 DNA, as far as it was read: TGTGCCAGCAGTGATGTTGGAAGGACAACCAACGAA. The chain carries TRBV13-3 and TRBJ1-4; TRBD1 is a possible D gene (5 bases). With the read ending 4 residues before the CDR3 end, the germline J gene is used to fill in that end. The CDR3 has 16 amino acids. The germline CDR1 and CDR2 sequences are NNHDY and SYVADS. Trimming removed 0 bases from V and 3 bases from J, with 12 bases in between.